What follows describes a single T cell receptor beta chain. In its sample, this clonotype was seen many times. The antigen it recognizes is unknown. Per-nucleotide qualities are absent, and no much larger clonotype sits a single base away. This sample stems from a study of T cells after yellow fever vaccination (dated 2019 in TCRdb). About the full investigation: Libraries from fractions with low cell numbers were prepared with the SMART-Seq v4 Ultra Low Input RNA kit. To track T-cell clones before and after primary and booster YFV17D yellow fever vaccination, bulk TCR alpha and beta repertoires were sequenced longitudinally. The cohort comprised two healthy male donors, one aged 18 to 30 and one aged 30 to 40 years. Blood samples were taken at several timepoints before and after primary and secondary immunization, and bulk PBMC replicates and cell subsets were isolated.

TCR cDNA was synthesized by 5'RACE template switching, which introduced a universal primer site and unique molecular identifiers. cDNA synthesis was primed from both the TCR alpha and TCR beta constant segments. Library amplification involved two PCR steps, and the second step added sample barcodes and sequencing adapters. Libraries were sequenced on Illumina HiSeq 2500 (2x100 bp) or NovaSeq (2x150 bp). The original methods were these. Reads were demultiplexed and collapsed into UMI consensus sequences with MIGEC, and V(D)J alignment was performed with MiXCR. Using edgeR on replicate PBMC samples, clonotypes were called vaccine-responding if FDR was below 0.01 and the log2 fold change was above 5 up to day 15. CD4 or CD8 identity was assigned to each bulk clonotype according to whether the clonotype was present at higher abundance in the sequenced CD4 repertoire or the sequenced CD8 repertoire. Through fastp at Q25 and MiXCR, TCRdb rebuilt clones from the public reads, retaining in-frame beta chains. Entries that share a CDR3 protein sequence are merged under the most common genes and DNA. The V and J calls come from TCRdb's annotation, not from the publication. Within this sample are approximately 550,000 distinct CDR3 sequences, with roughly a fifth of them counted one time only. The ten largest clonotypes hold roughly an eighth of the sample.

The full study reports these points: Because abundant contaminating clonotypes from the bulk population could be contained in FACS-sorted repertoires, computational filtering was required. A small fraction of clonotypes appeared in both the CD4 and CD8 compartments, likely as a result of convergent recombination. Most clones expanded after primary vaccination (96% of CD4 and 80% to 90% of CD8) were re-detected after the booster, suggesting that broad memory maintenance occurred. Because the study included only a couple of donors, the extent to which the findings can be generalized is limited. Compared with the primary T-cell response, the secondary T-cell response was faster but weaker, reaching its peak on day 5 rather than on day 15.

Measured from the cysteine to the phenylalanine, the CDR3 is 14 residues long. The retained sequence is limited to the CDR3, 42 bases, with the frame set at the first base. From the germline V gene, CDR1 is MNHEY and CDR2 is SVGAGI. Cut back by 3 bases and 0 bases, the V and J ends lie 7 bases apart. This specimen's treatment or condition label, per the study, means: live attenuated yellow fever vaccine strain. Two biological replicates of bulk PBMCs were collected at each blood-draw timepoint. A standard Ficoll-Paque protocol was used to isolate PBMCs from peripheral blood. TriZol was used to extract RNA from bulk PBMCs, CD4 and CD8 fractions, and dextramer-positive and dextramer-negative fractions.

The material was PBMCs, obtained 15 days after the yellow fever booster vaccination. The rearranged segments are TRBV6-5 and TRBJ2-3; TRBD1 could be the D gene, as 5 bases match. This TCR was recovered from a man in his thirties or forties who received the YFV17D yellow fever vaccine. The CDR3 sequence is CASSYGASTDTQYF. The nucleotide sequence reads TGTGCCAGCAGTTATGGGGCTAGCACAGATACGCAGTATTTT.